This entry concerns a single TCR beta chain. This record belongs to a study of blood T cells in healthy people across ages. Trimming removed 5 bases at V and 12 bases at J, with 14 bases between. The CDR3 spans 12 residues. CDR1 is SGHVS and CDR2 is FQNEAQ in the germline V gene. The use of a sample-barcoded 5' primer and a J-beta primer mix characterized a second PCR of about 6 to 12 cycles. TCRdb reanalysed the 5' RACE reads using MiXCR and keeps one entry per CDR3 protein. The table records hundreds of thousands of distinct CDR3 sequences, more than 40% of them present only once. The sample comprised blood. The chain is built from TRBV7-8 and TRBJ2-1, with D perhaps TRBD2 (6 bases). The sequence came from a man in his sixties in good health. This chain's CDR3 is CASSPRLGVQFF. CDR3 in DNA: TGTGCCAGCAGCCCCAGACTAGGAGTGCAGTTCTTC.